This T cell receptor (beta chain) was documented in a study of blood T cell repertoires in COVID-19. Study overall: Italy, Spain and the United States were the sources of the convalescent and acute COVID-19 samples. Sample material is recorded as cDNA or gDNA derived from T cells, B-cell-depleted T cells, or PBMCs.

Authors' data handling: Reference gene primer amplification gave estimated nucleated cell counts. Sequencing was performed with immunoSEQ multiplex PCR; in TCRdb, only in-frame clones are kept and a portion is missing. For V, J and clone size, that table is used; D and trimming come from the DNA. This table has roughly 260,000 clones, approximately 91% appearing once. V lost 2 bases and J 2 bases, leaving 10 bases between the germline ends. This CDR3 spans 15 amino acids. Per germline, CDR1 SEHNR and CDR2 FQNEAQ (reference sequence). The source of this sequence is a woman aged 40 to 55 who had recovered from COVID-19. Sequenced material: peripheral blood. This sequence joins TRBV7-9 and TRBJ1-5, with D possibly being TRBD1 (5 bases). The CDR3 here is CASSLSGGGNQPQHF. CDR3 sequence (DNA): TGTGCCAGCAGCTTATCGGGAGGGGGCAATCAGCCCCAGCATTTT.